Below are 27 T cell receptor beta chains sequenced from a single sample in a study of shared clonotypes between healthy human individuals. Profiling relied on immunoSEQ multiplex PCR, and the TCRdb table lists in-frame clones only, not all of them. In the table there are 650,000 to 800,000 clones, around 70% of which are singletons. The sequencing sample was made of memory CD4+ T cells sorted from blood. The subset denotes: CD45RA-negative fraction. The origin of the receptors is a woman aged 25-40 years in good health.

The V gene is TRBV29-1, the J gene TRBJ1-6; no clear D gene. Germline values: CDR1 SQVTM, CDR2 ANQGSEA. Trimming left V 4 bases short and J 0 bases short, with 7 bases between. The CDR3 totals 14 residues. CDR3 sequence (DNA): TGCAGCGTTGCAGATAGCTCCTATAATTCACCCCTCCACTTT. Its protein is CSVADSSYNSPLHF. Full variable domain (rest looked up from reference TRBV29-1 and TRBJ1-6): SAVISQKPSRDICQRGTSLTIQCQVDSQVTMMFWYRQQPGQSLTLIATANQGSEATYESGFVIDKFPISRPNLTFSTLTVSNMSPEDSSIYLCSVADSSYNSPLHFGNGTRLTVT.

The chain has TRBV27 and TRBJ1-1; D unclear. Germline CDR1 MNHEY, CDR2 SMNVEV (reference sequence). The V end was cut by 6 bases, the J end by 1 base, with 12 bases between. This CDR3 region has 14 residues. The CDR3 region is CASRPGDGNTEAFF. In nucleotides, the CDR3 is TGTGCCAGCAGGCCTGGGGATGGGAACACTGAAGCTTTCTTT.

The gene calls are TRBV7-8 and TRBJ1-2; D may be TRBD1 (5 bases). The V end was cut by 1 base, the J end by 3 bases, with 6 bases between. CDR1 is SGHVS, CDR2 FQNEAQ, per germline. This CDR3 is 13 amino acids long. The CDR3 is CASSLVGDYGYTF. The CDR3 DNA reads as TGTGCCAGCAGCTTAGTAGGGGACTATGGCTACACCTTC. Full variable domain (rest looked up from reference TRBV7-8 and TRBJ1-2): GAGVSQSPRYKVAKRGQDVALRCDPISGHVSLFWYQQALGQGPEFLTYFQNEAQLDKSGLPSDRFFAERPEGSVSTLKIQRTQQEDSAVYLCASSLVGDYGYTFGSGTRLTVV.

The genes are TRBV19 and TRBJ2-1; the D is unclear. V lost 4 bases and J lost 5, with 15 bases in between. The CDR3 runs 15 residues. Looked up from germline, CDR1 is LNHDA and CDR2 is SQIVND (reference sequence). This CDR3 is CASSRRRIPDNEQFF. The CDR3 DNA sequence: TGTGCCAGTAGTAGGCGGCGGATACCCGACAATGAGCAGTTCTTC. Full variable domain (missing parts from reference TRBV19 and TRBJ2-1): DGGITQSPKYLFRKEGQNVTLSCEQNLNHDAMYWYRQDPGQGLRLIYYSQIVNDFQKGDIAEGYSVSREKKESFPLTVTSAQKNPTAFYLCASSRRRIPDNEQFFGPGTRLTVL.

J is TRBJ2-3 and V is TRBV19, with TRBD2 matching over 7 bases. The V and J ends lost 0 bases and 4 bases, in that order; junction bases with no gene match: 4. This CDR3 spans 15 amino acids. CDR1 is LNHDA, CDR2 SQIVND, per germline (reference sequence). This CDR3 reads CASSIEAGAPDTQYF. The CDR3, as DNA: TGTGCCAGTAGTATAGAGGCGGGAGCCCCAGATACGCAGTATTTT.

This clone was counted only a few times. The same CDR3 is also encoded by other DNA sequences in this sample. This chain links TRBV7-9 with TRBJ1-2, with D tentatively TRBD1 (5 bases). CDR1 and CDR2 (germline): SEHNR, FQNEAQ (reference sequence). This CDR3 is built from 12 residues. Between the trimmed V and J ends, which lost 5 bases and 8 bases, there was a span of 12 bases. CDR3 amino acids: CASSPFGDGYTF. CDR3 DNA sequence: TGTGCCAGCAGCCCCTTTGGGGACGGCTACACCTTC.

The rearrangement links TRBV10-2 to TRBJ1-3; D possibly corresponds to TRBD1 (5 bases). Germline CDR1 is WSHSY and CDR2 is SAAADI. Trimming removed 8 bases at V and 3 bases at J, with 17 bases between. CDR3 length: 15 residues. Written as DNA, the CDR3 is TGCGCCAGCTCAGAGTGGGGGACGGATGGAAACACCATATATTTT. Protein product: CASSEWGTDGNTIYF.

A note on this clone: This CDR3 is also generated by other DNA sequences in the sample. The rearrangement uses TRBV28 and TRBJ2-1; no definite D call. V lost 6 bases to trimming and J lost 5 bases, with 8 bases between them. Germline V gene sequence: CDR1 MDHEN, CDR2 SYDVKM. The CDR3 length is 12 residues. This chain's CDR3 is CASRRLDNEQFF. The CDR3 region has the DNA TGTGCCAGCAGAAGATTGGACAATGAGCAGTTCTTC.

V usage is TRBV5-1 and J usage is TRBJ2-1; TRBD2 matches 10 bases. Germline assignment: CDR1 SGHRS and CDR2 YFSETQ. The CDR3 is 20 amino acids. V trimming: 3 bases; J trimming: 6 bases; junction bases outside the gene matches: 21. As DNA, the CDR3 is TGCGCCAGCAGCTCGGGGACGTACGTTCAAGCGGGAGGGCCCGGCAATGAGCAGTTCTTC. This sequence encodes CASSSGTYVQAGGPGNEQFF.

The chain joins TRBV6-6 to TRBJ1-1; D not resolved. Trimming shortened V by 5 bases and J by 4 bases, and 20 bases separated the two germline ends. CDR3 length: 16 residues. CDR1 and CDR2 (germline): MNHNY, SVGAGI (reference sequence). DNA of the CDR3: TGTGCCAGCAGTCACATCCCCGGGAGGGCCCCCACTGAAGCTTTCTTT. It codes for CASSHIPGRAPTEAFF.

CDR3 in DNA: TGTGCCAGCAGCCAAGGGGGGTTTAGAGATACGCAGTATTTT. Protein sequence: CASSQGGFRDTQYF. The V call is TRBV7-3, the J call TRBJ2-3; D is perhaps TRBD1 or TRBD2 (6 bases each). Germline values: CDR1 SGHTA, CDR2 FQGTGA. V was clipped by 5 bases and J by 5 bases, with 14 bases between them. The CDR3 has 14 amino acids. Filled out from reference TRBV7-3 and TRBJ2-3, the complete variable domain reads GAGVSQTPSNKVTEKGKYVELRCDPISGHTALYWYRQSLGQGPEFLIYFQGTGAADDSGLPNDRFFAVRPEGSVSTLKIQRTERGDSAVYLCASSQGGFRDTQYFGPGTRLTVL.

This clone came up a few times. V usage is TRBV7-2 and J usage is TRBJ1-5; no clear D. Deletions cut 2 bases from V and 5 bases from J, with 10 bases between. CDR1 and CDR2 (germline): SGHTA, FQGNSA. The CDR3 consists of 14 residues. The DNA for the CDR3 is TGTGCCAGCAGCTTAACCTATCAGTATCAGCCCCAGCATTTT. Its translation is CASSLTYQYQPQHF. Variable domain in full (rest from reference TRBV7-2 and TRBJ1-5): GAGVSQSPSNKVTEKGKDVELRCDPISGHTALYWYRQSLGQGLEFLIYFQGNSAPDKSGLPSDRFSAERTGGSVSTLTIQRTQQEDSAVYLCASSLTYQYQPQHFGDGTRLSIL.

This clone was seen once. The CDR3, as DNA: TGTGCCAGCAGTCGATCAGGGGTGAGCACCGGGGAGCTGTTTTTT. This translates into CASSRSGVSTGELFF. The V gene is TRBV7-2, the J gene TRBJ2-2; D might be TRBD1 (6 bases). The CDR3 loop spans 15 amino acids. V was clipped by 6 bases and J by 4 bases, with 15 bases between them. The V gene's germline CDR1 is SGHTA and CDR2 FQGNSA. The full variable domain, with the rest looked up from reference TRBV7-2 and TRBJ2-2, is GAGVSQSPSNKVTEKGKDVELRCDPISGHTALYWYRQSLGQGLEFLIYFQGNSAPDKSGLPSDRFSAERTGGSVSTLTIQRTQQEDSAVYLCASSRSGVSTGELFFGEGSRLTVL.

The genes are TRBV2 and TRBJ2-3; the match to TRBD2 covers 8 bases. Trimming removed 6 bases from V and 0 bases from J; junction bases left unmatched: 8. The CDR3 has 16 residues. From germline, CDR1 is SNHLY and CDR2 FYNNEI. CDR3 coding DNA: TGTGCCAGCAGCCCGACTAGCGTCACGAGCACAGATACGCAGTATTTT. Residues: CASSPTSVTSTDTQYF.

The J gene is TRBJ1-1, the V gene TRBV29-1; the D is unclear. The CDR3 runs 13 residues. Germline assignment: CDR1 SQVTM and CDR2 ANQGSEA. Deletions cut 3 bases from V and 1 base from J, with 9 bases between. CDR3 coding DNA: TGCAGCGTTGAGTCTCCAGCGAACACTGAAGCTTTCTTT. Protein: CSVESPANTEAFF.

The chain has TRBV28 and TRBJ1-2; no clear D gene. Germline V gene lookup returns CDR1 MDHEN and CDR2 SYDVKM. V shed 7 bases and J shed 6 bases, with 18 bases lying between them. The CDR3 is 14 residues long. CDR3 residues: CASTAQGGRNGYTF. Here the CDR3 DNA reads TGTGCCAGCACCGCCCAAGGAGGAAGAAATGGCTACACCTTC.

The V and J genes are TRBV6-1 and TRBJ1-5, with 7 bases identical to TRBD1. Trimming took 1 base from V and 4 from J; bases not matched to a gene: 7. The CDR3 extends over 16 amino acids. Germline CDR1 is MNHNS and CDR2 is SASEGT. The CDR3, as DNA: TGTGCCAGCAGTGAAGGGTACAGGGGTTGGAATCAGCCCCAGCATTTT. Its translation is CASSEGYRGWNQPQHF.

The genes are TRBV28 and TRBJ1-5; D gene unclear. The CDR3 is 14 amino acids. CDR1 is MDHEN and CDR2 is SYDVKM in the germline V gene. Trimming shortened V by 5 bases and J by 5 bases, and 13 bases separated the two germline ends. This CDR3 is CASSLWLSDQPQHF. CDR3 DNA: TGTGCCAGCAGTCTCTGGTTATCCGATCAGCCCCAGCATTTT.

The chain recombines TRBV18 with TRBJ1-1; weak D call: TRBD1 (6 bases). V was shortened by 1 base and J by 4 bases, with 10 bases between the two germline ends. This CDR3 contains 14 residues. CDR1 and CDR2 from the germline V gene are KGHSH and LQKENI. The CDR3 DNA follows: TGTGCCAGCTCACCACAGGGAGGGGGCACTGAAGCTTTCTTT. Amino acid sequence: CASSPQGGGTEAFF.

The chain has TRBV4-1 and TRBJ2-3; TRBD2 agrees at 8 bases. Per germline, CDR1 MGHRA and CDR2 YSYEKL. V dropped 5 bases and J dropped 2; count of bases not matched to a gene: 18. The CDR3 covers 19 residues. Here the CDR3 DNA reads TGCGCCAGCAGCGTGGGACTAGTCCGGGGGGGCACCACCACAGATACGCAGTATTTT. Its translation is CASSVGLVRGGTTTDTQYF.

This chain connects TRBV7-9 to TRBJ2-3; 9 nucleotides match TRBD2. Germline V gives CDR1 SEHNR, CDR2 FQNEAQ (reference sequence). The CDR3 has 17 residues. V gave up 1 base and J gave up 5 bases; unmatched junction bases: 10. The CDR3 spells CASSLGGAGGRGDTQYF. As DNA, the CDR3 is TGTGCCAGCAGCTTAGGGGGAGCGGGAGGCCGGGGAGATACGCAGTATTTT.

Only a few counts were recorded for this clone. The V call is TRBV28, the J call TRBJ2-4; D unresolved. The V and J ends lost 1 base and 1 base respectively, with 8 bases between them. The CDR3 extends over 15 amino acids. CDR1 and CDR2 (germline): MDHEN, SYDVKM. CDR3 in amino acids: CASSLSDWAKNIQYF. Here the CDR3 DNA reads TGTGCCAGCAGTTTATCAGACTGGGCCAAAAACATTCAGTACTTC.

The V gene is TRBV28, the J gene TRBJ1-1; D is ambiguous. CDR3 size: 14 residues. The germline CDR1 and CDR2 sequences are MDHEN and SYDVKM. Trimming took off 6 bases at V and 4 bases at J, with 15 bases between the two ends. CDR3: CASRSGVAGTEAFF. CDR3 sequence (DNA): TGTGCCAGCAGGTCTGGGGTAGCGGGCACTGAAGCTTTCTTT. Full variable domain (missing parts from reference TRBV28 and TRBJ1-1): DVKVTQSSRYLVKRTGEKVFLECVQDMDHENMFWYRQDPGLGLRLIYFSYDVKMKEKGDIPEGYSVSREKKERFSLILESASTNQTSMYLCASRSGVAGTEAFFGQGTRLTVV.

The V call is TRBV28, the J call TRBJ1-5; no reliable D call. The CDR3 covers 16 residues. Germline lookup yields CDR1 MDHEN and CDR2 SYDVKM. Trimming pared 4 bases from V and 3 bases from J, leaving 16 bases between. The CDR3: CASSSSGGPINQPQHF. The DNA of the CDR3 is TGTGCCAGCAGTTCATCCGGCGGACCGATCAATCAGCCCCAGCATTTT.

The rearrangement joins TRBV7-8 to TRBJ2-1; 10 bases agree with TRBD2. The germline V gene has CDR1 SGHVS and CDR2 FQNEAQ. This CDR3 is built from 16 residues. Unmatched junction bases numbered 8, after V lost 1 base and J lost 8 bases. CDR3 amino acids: CASSLVRLAGVYEQFF. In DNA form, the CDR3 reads TGTGCCAGCAGCTTAGTCCGGCTAGCGGGAGTCTATGAGCAGTTCTTC.

The CDR3 DNA sequence: TGTGCCAGCAGCTTAGGCACGAGACTGTACAATGAGCAGTTCTTC. It is translated as CASSLGTRLYNEQFF. The chain has TRBV11-2 and TRBJ2-1; the D is unclear. CDR1 and CDR2 from the germline V gene are SGHAT and FQNNGV. V lost 1 base, J lost 4 bases, and 11 bases lay in between. This CDR3 has 15 amino acids. Supplemented by reference TRBV11-2 and TRBJ2-1, the full variable domain reads EAGVAQSPRYKIIEKRQSVAFWCNPISGHATLYWYQQILGQGPKLLIQFQNNGVVDDSQLPKDRFSAERLKGVDSTLKIQPAKLEDSAVYLCASSLGTRLYNEQFFGPGTRLTVL.

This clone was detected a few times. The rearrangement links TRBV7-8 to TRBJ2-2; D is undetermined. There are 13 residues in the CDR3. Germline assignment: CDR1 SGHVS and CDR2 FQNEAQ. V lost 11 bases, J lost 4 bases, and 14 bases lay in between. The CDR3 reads CAYTPAATGELFF. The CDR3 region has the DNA TGTGCCTACACCCCGGCGGCCACCGGGGAGCTGTTTTTT.